The clone carrying this T cell receptor beta chain has a handful of counts. No antigen is known for it. This sample stems from a study of T-cell reconstitution after alpha-beta-depleted transplantation in children. A TCRbeta library incorporating unique molecular identifiers was prepared. TCRdb reprocessed the PCR reads with MiXCR, giving one entry per CDR3 protein. The sample contains under 250,000 distinct CDR3 sequences, approximately 17% of which appear only once. General study findings and limits: Counts and diversity of T cells one year after transplant came mostly from newly produced T cells. Alpha-beta T cells present about two months after transplant were reported to originate from several hundred expanded graft clones. Surviving recipient T cells and intrathymic progenitors accounted for some patients' high TCRbeta diversity at day 60.

Trimming removed 8 bases from V and 5 bases from J, with 19 bases in between. CDR3 length: 14 amino acids. The V and J genes are TRBV12-3 or TRBV12-4 and TRBJ2-7, with a tentative D call TRBD2 (6 bases). Sequencing was performed on PBMCs, mostly from graft donor cells, taken 360 days after TCRalphabeta/CD19-depleted stem cell transplant. This clonotype was sampled from a male patient between 2 and 15 years old who had a stem cell transplant for acute lymphoblastic leukemia, so the T cells may come from the graft donor. CDR3 nucleotides: TGTGCCAGCTCCTGGGGCGGGGTAGGCGACGAGCAGTACTTC. It specifies CASSWGGVGDEQYF.